The entry below gives a single TCR beta chain sequence along with its context. The antigen remains unidentified. The germline V gene encodes CDR1 MNHNY and CDR2 SVGAGI (reference sequence). The CDR3 is made up of 15 amino acids. The junction had 8 bases not matched to a gene; V was cut back by 6 bases and J by 3 bases. The material for each subset, its genomic DNA, was split evenly across several immunoSEQ plates. Using immunoSEQ multiplex PCR, the repertoire was profiled, and TCRdb retains in-frame clones only, with some absent. The sample carries more than 2 million clones, 90% to 96% recorded once. This sample was taken from a study of shared clonotypes between healthy human individuals. General observations from the study: Sampling was confined to blood; repertoires within tissues likely differ. Sequencing depth was a factor that was expected to affect clonotype sharing among donors. A handful of donors showed sharing of about 5.5% of naive CD4 clonotypes.

The chain employs TRBV6-6 and TRBJ2-5; 9 bases agree with TRBD1. Sequences were obtained from naive CD4+ T cells sorted from blood. Subset noted: CD45RA+ positively selected. This receptor was obtained from a young man in good health. CDR3 DNA: TGTGCCAGCAGCGACCCGGGACAGGGCGAAGAGACCCAGTACTTC. It yields the protein CASSDPGQGEETQYF.